This T cell receptor (beta chain) was captured in a study of identical twins. General study findings and limits: Out-of-frame alpha sequences that twins shared showed excess low generation probability.

There are many counts of this clonotype. What it binds is unknown. A universal primer site arose from template switching, and cDNA bore unique molecular identifiers. Each CDR3 protein is one row after TCRdb ran MiXCR on the 5' RACE reads. The sample carries 250,000 or so distinct CDR3 sequences, about 8.3% recorded once. The CDR3 extends over 12 amino acids. With 4 bases clipped from V and 6 bases from J, the junction kept 2 bases outside the gene matches. The germline V gene encodes CDR1 SEHNR and CDR2 FQNEAQ (reference sequence). This sample was also put to use in a study of yellow fever vaccine responses in identical twins.

The J gene is TRBJ2-7, the V gene TRBV7-9; 8 bases agree with TRBD2. This TCR was sampled from a woman aged 18-35 years in good health. Sequencing was done on a sample of CD8+ T cells sorted from blood. The CDR3 loop reads CASSSGLGEQYF. The CDR3 DNA reads TGTGCCAGCAGCTCGGGACTAGGCGAGCAGTACTTC.